The rows below give T cell receptor beta chains drawn from one sample of a study of graft-versus-host responses after intestinal transplantation. Using immunoSEQ multiplex PCR, the repertoire was profiled, and TCRdb retains in-frame clones only, with some absent. The sample contains approximately 90,000 clones, around 90% of which appear only once. The antigens of these receptors remain unknown. Sequencing was performed on unstimulated CD4+ T cells sorted from spleen or lymph node cells, taken before transplant. The source of these receptors is a human donor who was the organ donor for an intestinal transplant. Both conserved end residues are part of each CDR3. The D gene is left open where the match is weak. Rows give clone size only sometimes, using once, few, many, or a class for an expanded clone.

TGTGCCAGCAGTCACGCGGGCTCCACAGATACGCAGTATTTT	CASSHAGSTDTQYF	.	.	TRBV5-5	TRBJ2-3
TGCGCCAGCAGCCCCAGGGGCTCTGGAAACACCATATATTTT	CASSPRGSGNTIYF	once	.	TRBV4-3	TRBJ1-3
TGCGCCAGCAGCGCGGGACAGCCAAACTACGAGCAGTACTTC	CASSAGQPNYEQYF	.	.	TRBV5-1	TRBJ2-7
TGTGCCAGCAGCGGAGGGAGGGGGACCTACAATGAGCAGTTCTTC	CASSGGRGTYNEQFF	.	.	TRBV7-3	TRBJ2-1
TGTGCCAGCAGCCTACAGGGCTTGAACACTGAAGCTTTCTTT	CASSLQGLNTEAFF	.	.	TRBV2	TRBJ1-1
TGTGCCAGCAGCCCCTCCGGGTTTCCACCCTACGAGCAGTACTTC	CASSPSGFPPYEQYF	.	.	TRBV11-2	TRBJ2-7
TGTGCCGGACGGTTAGGAGGAAAACTGTTTTTT	CAGRLGGKLFF	.	.	TRBV6-1	TRBJ1-4
TGTGCCAGCAGTTTCGGGACAGCTCGTCACACTGAAGCTTTCTTT	CASSFGTARHTEAFF	.	TRBD1	TRBV28	TRBJ1-1
TGTGCCAGCAGCTCTCTAGCGGGCACCACAGATACGCAGTATTTT	CASSSLAGTTDTQYF	.	TRBD2	TRBV5-4	TRBJ2-3
TGTGCCACCAGCAGGGGACAGGGGTCGGGGAATCAGCCCCAGCATTTT	CATSRGQGSGNQPQHF	.	TRBD1	TRBV15	TRBJ1-5
TGTGCCAGCAGTACAACACTGAACACTGAAGCTTTCTTT	CASSTTLNTEAFF	few	.	TRBV6-1	TRBJ1-1
TGTGCCACCAGCAGAGATCGGACAAACACTGAAGCTTTCTTT	CATSRDRTNTEAFF	.	.	TRBV15	TRBJ1-1
TGTGCCAGCAGTTACCTGGGGGGGGAGACCCAGTACTTC	CASSYLGGETQYF	.	TRBD2	TRBV6-5	TRBJ2-5
TGTGCCAGCAGCTTCGCTAGCGGGGTCTACGAGCAGTACTTC	CASSFASGVYEQYF	.	TRBD2	TRBV11-1	TRBJ2-7
TGTGCCAGCACCGGGACTAGCTCGTACGAGCAGTACTTC	CASTGTSSYEQYF	.	TRBD2	TRBV6-5	TRBJ2-7
TGCGCCAGCAGCCAAGACTTCGCGGGAGGACTCGAGCAGTACTTC	CASSQDFAGGLEQYF	few	TRBD2	TRBV4-3	TRBJ2-7
TGTGCCAGCAGCCGTCCTCAACAGGGAGGCTACACCTTC	CASSRPQQGGYTF	once	.	TRBV7-9	TRBJ1-2
TGTGCCAGTAGCGGGGGGGCGGGTACGCAGTATTTT	CASSGGAGTQYF	.	TRBD2	TRBV27	TRBJ2-3
TGTGCCAGTTTGAGTCTGGGCGGGGTATACAATGAGCAGTTCTTC	CASLSLGGVYNEQFF	.	.	TRBV19	TRBJ2-1
TGTGCCAGCAGCGCCAGGGCTTCAGTCTACGAGCAGTACTTC	CASSARASVYEQYF	.	.	TRBV7-2	TRBJ2-7
TGTGCCAGCAGCTTAGTCGGGGCAACTAATGAAAAACTGTTTTTT	CASSLVGATNEKLFF	.	.	TRBV7-8	TRBJ1-4
TGTGCCAGCTCTCCTCCGGGATTAAAGACCCAGTACTTC	CASSPPGLKTQYF	.	.	TRBV28	TRBJ2-5
TGTGCCAGCACGGTCGGACTAGCGGCTCTGGGGGAGACCCAGTACTTC	CASTVGLAALGETQYF	.	TRBD2	TRBV6-6	TRBJ2-5
TGCGCCACCCATTTAGCGGGAGGGCCGTCGAATGAGCAGTTCTTC	CATHLAGGPSNEQFF	.	TRBD2	TRBV10-2	TRBJ2-1
TGTGCCAGCAGCTTAGTGGAGAACTACGAGCAGTACTTC	CASSLVENYEQYF	.	.	TRBV7-6	TRBJ2-7
TGTGCCAGTAGAGTTTCGGGTGCTCGCAATCAGCCCCAGCATTTT	CASRVSGARNQPQHF	once	.	TRBV19	TRBJ1-5
TGTGCCGGCAGCTTATTGCAGGCAAACTATGGCTACACCTTC	CAGSLLQANYGYTF	.	.	TRBV5-6	TRBJ1-2
TGTGCCAGCAGCTTAACAAGGACTAGCGGCACAGATACGCAGTATTTT	CASSLTRTSGTDTQYF	.	TRBD2	TRBV5-8	TRBJ2-3
TGTGCCAGCAGCCGAGTGGGGGTGAGGGGGGAGGGCCTTGCAGATACGCAGTATTTT	CASSRVGVRGEGLADTQYF	.	.	TRBV4-2	TRBJ2-3
TGTGCCAGCAGGCGGGGGGCCTCCTACGAGCAGTACTTC	CASRRGASYEQYF	.	TRBD2	TRBV2	TRBJ2-7
TGTGCCAGCAGTGACCTGACAGGGTGGGGTGAAAAACTGTTTTTT	CASSDLTGWGEKLFF	few	TRBD1	TRBV25-1	TRBJ1-4
TGTGCCAGCTCACCACCCCGGACGGAGGTGGCCTCCCTCCACTTT	CASSPPRTEVASLHF	.	.	TRBV18	TRBJ1-6
TGTGCCATCAGTGAGTGGGCGGGCCGCTCCTACGAGCAGTACTTC	CAISEWAGRSYEQYF	.	.	TRBV10-3	TRBJ2-7
TGCGCCAGCAGCTTTCTCGGGGGCAATCAGCCCCAGCATTTT	CASSFLGGNQPQHF	.	.	TRBV5-1	TRBJ1-5
TGTGCCAGCAGTTTACTTACGAGGGCGAAGGGCTACACCTTC	CASSLLTRAKGYTF	.	.	TRBV28	TRBJ1-2
TGTGCCCTCGAGCGGGGGTCGGGCTACACCTTC	CALERGSGYTF	.	.	TRBV30	TRBJ1-2
TGTGCCAGCAGCCGCACGACAGACACCTACGAGCAGTACTTC	CASSRTTDTYEQYF	.	.	TRBV11-2	TRBJ2-7
TGTGCCAGCAGCTTGATGGGACTAGCGGTATACGAGCAGTACTTC	CASSLMGLAVYEQYF	.	TRBD2	TRBV7-2	TRBJ2-7
TGCAGCGTTGGGCGGGACAGCCAAGAGACCCAGTACTTC	CSVGRDSQETQYF	.	.	TRBV29-1	TRBJ2-5
TGTGCCAGCAGCCCGGACTTAAGCTCCTACAATGAGCAGTTCTTC	CASSPDLSSYNEQFF	.	.	TRBV28	TRBJ2-1
TGCAGCGTTGCAGGATCTAATGAAAAACTGTTTTTT	CSVAGSNEKLFF	.	.	TRBV29-1	TRBJ1-4
TGTGCCAGCAGTCGGCCCCCGGGACAGGGGAACTATGGCTACACCTTC	CASSRPPGQGNYGYTF	.	TRBD1	TRBV5-6	TRBJ1-2
TGTGCCAGTAGTCCCCTGACAGGGGTCTTCTATGGCTACACCTTC	CASSPLTGVFYGYTF	.	TRBD1	TRBV19	TRBJ1-2
TGTGCCAGCAGCTTAGACAGGGGCACAGATACGCAGTATTTT	CASSLDRGTDTQYF	.	.	TRBV7-2	TRBJ2-3
TGCGCCAGCAGCCAGGAGAGGACTCGCACAGATACGCAGTATTTT	CASSQERTRTDTQYF	.	.	TRBV4-1	TRBJ2-3
TGTGCCAGCAGCTTTAAAGGAGGTGCCAAAAACATTCAGTACTTC	CASSFKGGAKNIQYF	.	.	TRBV5-6	TRBJ2-4
TGTGCCAGCAGCCGGGACAGGGGGATAAACAATGAGCAGTTCTTC	CASSRDRGINNEQFF	.	TRBD1	TRBV5-4	TRBJ2-1